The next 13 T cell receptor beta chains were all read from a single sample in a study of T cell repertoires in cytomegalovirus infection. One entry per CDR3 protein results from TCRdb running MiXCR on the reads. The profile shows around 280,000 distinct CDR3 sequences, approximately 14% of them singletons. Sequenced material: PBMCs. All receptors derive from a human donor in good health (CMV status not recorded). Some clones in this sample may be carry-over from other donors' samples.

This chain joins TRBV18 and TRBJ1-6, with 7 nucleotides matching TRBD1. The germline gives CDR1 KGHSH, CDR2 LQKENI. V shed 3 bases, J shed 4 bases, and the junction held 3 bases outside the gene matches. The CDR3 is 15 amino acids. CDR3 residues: CASSPTGDYNSPLHF. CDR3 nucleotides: TGTGCCAGCTCACCTACAGGGGATTATAATTCACCCCTCCACTTT.

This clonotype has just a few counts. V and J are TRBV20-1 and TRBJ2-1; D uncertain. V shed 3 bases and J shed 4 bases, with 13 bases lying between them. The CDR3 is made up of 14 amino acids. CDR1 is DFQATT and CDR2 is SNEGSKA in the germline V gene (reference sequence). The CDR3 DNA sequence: TGCAGTGCTAGGGCATGGGCCCGATACAATGAGCAGTTCTTC. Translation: CSARAWARYNEQFF.

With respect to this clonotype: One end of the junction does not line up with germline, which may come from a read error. CDR3 loop: CASSVANGGGNFF. For the CDR3, the DNA is TGTGCCAGCAGCGTAGCTAACGGCGGGGGGAATTTCTTC. This rearrangement joins TRBV9 to TRBJ1-2; D may be TRBD1 (5 bases). Germline values: CDR1 SGDLS, CDR2 YYNGEE. This CDR3 is built from 13 residues.

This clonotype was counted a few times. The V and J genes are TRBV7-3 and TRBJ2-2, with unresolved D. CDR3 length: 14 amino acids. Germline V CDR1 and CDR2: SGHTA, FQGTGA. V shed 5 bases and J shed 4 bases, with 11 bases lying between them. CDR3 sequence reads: CASSRTVPTGELFF. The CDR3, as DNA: TGTGCCAGCAGCCGGACGGTACCCACCGGGGAGCTGTTTTTT. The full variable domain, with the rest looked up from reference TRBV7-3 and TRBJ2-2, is GAGVSQTPSNKVTEKGKYVELRCDPISGHTALYWYRQSLGQGPEFLIYFQGTGAADDSGLPNDRFFAVRPEGSVSTLKIQRTERGDSAVYLCASSRTVPTGELFFGEGSRLTVL.

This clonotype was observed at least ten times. This CDR3 is CASSQEFGAGNYGYTF. CDR3 sequence (DNA): TGCGCCAGCAGCCAAGAGTTCGGGGCCGGGAACTATGGCTACACCTTC. V usage is TRBV4-1 and J usage is TRBJ1-2; tentative D call: TRBD1 (5 bases). The CDR3 runs to 16 residues. Trimming took 0 bases from V and 2 from J, leaving 13 bases between them. CDR1 is MGHRA and CDR2 is YSYEKL in the germline V gene.

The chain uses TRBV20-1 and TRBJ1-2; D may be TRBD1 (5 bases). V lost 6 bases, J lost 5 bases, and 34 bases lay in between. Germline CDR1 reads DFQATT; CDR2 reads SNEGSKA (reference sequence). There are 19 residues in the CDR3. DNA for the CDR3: TGCAGTGCACCATTGGGGCAGGGCCGCCAAGGAACAAGTGGATATGGCTACACCTTC. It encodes CSAPLGQGRQGTSGYGYTF.

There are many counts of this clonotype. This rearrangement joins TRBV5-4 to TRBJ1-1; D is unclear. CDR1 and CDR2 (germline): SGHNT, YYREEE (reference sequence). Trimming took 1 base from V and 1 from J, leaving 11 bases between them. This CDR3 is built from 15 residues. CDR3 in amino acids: CASSLLGRTNTEAFF. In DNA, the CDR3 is TGTGCCAGCAGCTTGTTGGGTAGGACGAACACTGAAGCTTTCTTT.

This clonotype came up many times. This CDR3 reads CASSLGTGTNYGYTF. The CDR3 DNA reads as TGTGCCAGCAGCTTAGGCACAGGGACCAACTATGGCTACACCTTC. The chain combines TRBV7-8 with TRBJ1-2, with D possibly being TRBD1 (6 bases). CDR3 length equals 15 residues. V was pared by 1 base and J by 2 bases, with 11 bases between. The germline V gene has CDR1 SGHVS and CDR2 FQNEAQ. Full variable domain (outside the CDR3, taken from reference TRBV7-8 and TRBJ1-2): GAGVSQSPRYKVAKRGQDVALRCDPISGHVSLFWYQQALGQGPEFLTYFQNEAQLDKSGLPSDRFFAERPEGSVSTLKIQRTQQEDSAVYLCASSLGTGTNYGYTFGSGTRLTVV.

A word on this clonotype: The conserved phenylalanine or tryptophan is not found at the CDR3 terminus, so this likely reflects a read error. CDR3 protein: CASSSLGEGTPGANVLTS. The CDR3, as DNA: TGTGCCAGCAGCTCCCTGGGGGAGGGGACTCCTGGGGCCAACGTCCTGACTTCC. The V gene is TRBV7-2, the J gene TRBJ2-6; 7 nucleotides line up with TRBD2. V lost 4 bases to trimming and J lost 2 bases; unmatched junction nucleotides: 11. From germline, CDR1 is SGHTA and CDR2 FQGNSA. This CDR3 contains 18 residues.

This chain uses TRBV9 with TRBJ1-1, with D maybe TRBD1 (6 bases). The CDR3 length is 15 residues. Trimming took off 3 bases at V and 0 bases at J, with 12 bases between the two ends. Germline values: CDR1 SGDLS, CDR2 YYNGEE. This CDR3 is CASSATQGLNTEAFF. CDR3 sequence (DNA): TGTGCCAGCAGCGCTACACAGGGACTGAACACTGAAGCTTTCTTT.

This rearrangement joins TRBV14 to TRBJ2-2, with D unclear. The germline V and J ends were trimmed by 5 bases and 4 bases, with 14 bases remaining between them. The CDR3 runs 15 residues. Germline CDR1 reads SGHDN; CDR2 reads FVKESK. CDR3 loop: CASSSASRLTGELFF. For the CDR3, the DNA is TGTGCCAGCAGCAGCGCCAGCAGACTCACCGGGGAGCTGTTTTTT.

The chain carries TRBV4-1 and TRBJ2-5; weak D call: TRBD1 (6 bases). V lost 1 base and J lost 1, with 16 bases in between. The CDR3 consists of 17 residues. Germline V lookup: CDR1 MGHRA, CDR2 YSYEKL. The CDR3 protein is CASSQVAAQGSQETQYF. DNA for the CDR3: TGCGCCAGCAGCCAAGTTGCCGCTCAGGGGTCCCAAGAGACCCAGTACTTC.

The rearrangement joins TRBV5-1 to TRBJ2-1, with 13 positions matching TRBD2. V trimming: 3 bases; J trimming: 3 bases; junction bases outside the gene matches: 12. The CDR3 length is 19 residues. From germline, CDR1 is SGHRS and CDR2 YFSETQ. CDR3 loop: CASSSGLAGVPMDYNEQFF. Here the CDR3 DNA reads TGCGCCAGCAGCTCCGGACTAGCGGGAGTCCCTATGGACTACAATGAGCAGTTCTTC.